The rows below give T cell receptor beta chains drawn from one sample of a study of blood T cell repertoires in COVID-19. Profiled with immunoSEQ multiplex PCR; TCRdb holds only in-frame clones, not every one. This table holds 85,000 to 100,000 clones, approximately 90% found once. Specimen: peripheral blood. The receptors derive from a man aged 55 to 70 with acute or convalescent COVID-19. The CDR3 runs from the conserved cysteine through the conserved F or W. D genes are given only for firm matches. Some rows mark clone size as missing; the rest say once, few, many or name a class of expanded clone.

J gene: TRBJ1-1
D gene: TRBD1
clone size: -
V gene: TRBV7-2
CDR3 DNA: TGTGCCAGCAGCTTAGGGGACAGGCGGAACACTGAAGCTTTCTTT
CDR3 protein: CASSLGDRRNTEAFF

J gene: TRBJ1-1
D gene: -
clone size: -
V gene: TRBV6-5
CDR3 DNA: TGTGCCAGCAGTTACTCAAACACAGGGAACACTGAAGCTTTCTTT
CDR3 protein: CASSYSNTGNTEAFF

J gene: TRBJ2-2
D gene: TRBD2
clone size: -
V gene: TRBV27
CDR3 DNA: TGTGCCAGCAGCTCTCCCTCCGGTAGCGGGGGATCCGGGGAGCTGTTTTTT
CDR3 protein: CASSSPSGSGGSGELFF

J gene: TRBJ1-5
D gene: -
clone size: -
V gene: TRBV6-1
CDR3 DNA: TGTGCCAGCAGTGAAGCTGGCCAGTATAGCAATCAGCCCCAGCATTTT
CDR3 protein: CASSEAGQYSNQPQHF

J gene: TRBJ2-5
D gene: TRBD1
clone size: -
V gene: TRBV11-3
CDR3 DNA: TGTGCCAGCAGCTCACAGGGGGAGACCCAGTACTTC
CDR3 protein: CASSSQGETQYF

J gene: TRBJ1-2
D gene: -
clone size: -
V gene: TRBV21-1
CDR3 DNA: TGTGCCAGCAGCAAAAGAGGGGGCTACACCTTC
CDR3 protein: CASSKRGGYTF

J gene: TRBJ1-2
D gene: -
clone size: -
V gene: TRBV6-5
CDR3 DNA: TGTGCCAGCAGTTACTCGCAGGGGCTGGACGGCTACACCTTC
CDR3 protein: CASSYSQGLDGYTF

J gene: TRBJ1-4
D gene: -
clone size: -
V gene: TRBV7-9
CDR3 DNA: TGTGCCAGCAGCTTAGTAAGCGGGGCGACTAATGAAAAACTGTTTTTT
CDR3 protein: CASSLVSGATNEKLFF

J gene: TRBJ1-2
D gene: TRBD1
clone size: -
V gene: TRBV5-4
CDR3 DNA: TGTGCCAGCAGCAGCATGGGACAGGGGCGAGGCTACACCTTC
CDR3 protein: CASSSMGQGRGYTF

J gene: TRBJ1-6
D gene: TRBD1
clone size: once
V gene: TRBV5-6
CDR3 DNA: TGTGCCAGCAGCTGGGACAGGGGTCATTCACCCCTCCACTTT
CDR3 protein: CASSWDRGHSPLHF

J gene: TRBJ1-2
D gene: -
clone size: -
V gene: TRBV6-5
CDR3 DNA: TGTGCCAGCAGTTACTGGAAGGGAGGTTTTAACTATGGCTACACCTTC
CDR3 protein: CASSYWKGGFNYGYTF

J gene: TRBJ1-5
D gene: -
clone size: -
V gene: TRBV20-1
CDR3 DNA: TGCAGTGCTAGTCGGCCAGGGGCAAATTCCACCCGGGGGCCCCAGCATTTT
CDR3 protein: CSASRPGANSTRGPQHF

J gene: TRBJ1-2
D gene: -
clone size: few
V gene: TRBV6-4
CDR3 DNA: TGTGCCAGCAGTAGCGGGACTTCAAGGGGTGATGGCTACACCTTC
CDR3 protein: CASSSGTSRGDGYTF